The source of this TCR beta chain is a study of cytomegalovirus exposure and HLA in healthy donors. The study's findings and limits: In a later analysis, HLA-associated TCR beta chains were more clonally expanded than equally common others. Cytomegalovirus status was reportedly diagnosed by the classifier with high specificity and sensitivity. A later analysis linked a missense variant in DCLRE1C to the trimming of TCR beta V and J genes.

With respect to this clone: What it binds is unknown.

Both 60 Vbeta primers and 13 Jbeta primers went into the PCR. Sequencing was performed with immunoSEQ multiplex PCR; in TCRdb, only in-frame clones are kept and a portion is missing. The table has tens of thousands of clones, under 70% seen once; the top ten hold roughly 4.5%. This TCR came from a woman aged 50 to 60 in good health and CMV-seronegative. Sequencing input: PBMCs.

The chain's CDR3 is CATSRDRGQGFGYTF. In nucleotides, the CDR3 is TGTGCCACCAGCAGAGATAGGGGACAGGGGTTCGGCTACACCTTC. V usage is TRBV15 and J usage is TRBJ1-2, with 10 bases lining up with TRBD1. Trimming at V came to 0 bases and at J to 8 bases, leaving 6 bases not matched to a gene. Germline V lookup: CDR1 LNHNV, CDR2 YYDKDF (reference sequence). This CDR3 contains 15 residues. Filled out from reference TRBV15 and TRBJ1-2, the complete variable domain reads DAMVIQNPRYQVTQFGKPVTLSCSQTLNHNVMYWYQQKSSQAPKLLFHYYDKDFNNEADTPDNFQSRRPNTSFCFLDIRSPGLGDTAMYLCATSRDRGQGFGYTFGSGTRLTVV.